This TCR beta chain emerged from a study of read filtering for tumor transcriptome and immune sequencing. Overall study context: R-ISS stage counts were eight or nine for I, about 15 for II, 7 for III. Whole-transcriptome libraries were prepared after DNase treatment.

The library was built from 400 ng RNA with molecular barcoded adaptors for alpha/delta and beta/gamma chains. One entry per CDR3 protein results from TCRdb running MiXCR on the reads. The sample has roughly 82,000 distinct CDR3 sequences, roughly an eighth seen once. Trimming left V 2 bases short and J 1 base short, with 9 bases between. The CDR3 is made up of 15 amino acids. Per the germline V gene, CDR1 is SGHRS and CDR2 is YFSETQ. This clonotype was seen at least ten times. The origin of this receptor is a donor aged 40 or older with multiple myeloma. The chain is built from TRBV5-1 and TRBJ2-2; D possibly corresponds to TRBD2 (5 bases). Sequenced: a population of CD138-negative cells sorted from bone marrow. The CDR3 is CASSFTRGNTGELFF. CDR3 bases: TGCGCCAGCAGCTTTACCCGGGGGAACACCGGGGAGCTGTTTTTT.